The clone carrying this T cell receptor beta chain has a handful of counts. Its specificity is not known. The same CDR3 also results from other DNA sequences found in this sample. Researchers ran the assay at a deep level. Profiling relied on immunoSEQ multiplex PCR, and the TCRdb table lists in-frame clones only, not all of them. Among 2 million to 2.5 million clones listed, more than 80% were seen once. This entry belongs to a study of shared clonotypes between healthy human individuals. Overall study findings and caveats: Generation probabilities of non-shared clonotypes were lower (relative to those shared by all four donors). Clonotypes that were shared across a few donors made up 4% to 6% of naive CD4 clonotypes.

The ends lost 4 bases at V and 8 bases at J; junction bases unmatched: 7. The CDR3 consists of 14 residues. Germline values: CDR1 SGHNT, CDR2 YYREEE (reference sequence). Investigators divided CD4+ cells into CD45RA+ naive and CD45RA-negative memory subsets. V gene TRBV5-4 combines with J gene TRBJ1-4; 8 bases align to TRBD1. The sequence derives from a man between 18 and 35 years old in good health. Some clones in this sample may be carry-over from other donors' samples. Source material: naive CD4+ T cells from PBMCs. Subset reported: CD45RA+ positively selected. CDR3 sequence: CASSQGQGREKLFF. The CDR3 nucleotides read TGTGCCAGCAGCCAAGGACAGGGACGGGAAAAACTGTTTTTT.